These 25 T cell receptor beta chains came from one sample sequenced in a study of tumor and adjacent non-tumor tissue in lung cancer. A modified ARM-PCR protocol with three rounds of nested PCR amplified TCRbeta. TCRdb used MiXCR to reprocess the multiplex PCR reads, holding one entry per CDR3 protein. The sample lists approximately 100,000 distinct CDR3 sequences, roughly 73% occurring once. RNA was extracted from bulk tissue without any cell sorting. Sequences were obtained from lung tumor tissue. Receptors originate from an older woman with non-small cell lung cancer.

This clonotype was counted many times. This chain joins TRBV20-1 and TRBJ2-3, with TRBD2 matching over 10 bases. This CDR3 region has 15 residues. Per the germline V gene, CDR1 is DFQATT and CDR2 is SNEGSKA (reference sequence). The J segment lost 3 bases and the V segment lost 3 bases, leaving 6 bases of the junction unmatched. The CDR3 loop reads CSASEREGETDTQYF. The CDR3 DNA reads TGCAGTGCTAGCGAGCGGGAGGGGGAGACAGATACGCAGTATTTT.

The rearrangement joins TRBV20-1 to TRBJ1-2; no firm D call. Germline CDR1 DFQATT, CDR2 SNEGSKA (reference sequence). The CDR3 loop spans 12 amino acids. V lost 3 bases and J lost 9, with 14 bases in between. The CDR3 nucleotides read TGCAGTGCTAGCTGTCTGCGTTCTTGCTACACCTTC. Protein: CSASCLRSCYTF.

CDR3 DNA sequence: TGTGCCAGCATTCTATCCGGGACAGGGGGTGCAGATACGCAGTATTTT. Its translation: CASILSGTGGADTQYF. The rearrangement uses TRBV11-3 and TRBJ2-3; 11 nucleotides align to TRBD1. This CDR3 region has 16 residues. From germline, CDR1 is SGHNT and CDR2 YENEEA. V shed 7 bases, J shed 4 bases, and the junction held 10 bases outside the gene matches.

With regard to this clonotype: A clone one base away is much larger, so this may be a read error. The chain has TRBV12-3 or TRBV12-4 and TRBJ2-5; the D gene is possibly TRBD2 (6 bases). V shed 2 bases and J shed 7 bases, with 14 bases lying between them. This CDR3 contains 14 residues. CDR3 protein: CASSLRGGKGTQYF. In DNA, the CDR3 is TGTGCCAGCAGTTTACGTGGCGGGAAGGGGACCCAGTACTTC.

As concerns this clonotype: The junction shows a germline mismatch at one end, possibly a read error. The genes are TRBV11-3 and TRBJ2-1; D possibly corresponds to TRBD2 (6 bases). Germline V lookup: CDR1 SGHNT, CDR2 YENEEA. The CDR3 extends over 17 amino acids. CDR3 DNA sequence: TGTGTCAGCAGCTTAGAGTTGACAAGCGGGCGCCACAGTGAGCAGTTCTTC. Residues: CVSSLELTSGRHSEQFF.

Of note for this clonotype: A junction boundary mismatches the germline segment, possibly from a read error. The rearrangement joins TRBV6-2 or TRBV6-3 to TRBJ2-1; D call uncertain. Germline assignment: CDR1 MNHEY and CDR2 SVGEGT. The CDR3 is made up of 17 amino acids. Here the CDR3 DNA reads TGTGCCAGCAGTGATTCGGGCAGGATCGTGTCCTACAAAGAGCAGTTCTTC. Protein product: CASSDSGRIVSYKEQFF.

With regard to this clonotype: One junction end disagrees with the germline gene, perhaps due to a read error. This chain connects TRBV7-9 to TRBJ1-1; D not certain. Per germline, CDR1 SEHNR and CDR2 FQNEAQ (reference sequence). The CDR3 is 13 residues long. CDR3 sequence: CASSSTMNTEAFF. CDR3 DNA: TGTGCCAGCAGTTCTACCATGAACACTGAAGCCTTCTTT.

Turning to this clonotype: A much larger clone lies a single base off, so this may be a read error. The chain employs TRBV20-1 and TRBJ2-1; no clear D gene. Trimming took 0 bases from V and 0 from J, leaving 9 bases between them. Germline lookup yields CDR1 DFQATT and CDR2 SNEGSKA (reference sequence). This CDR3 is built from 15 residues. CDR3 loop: CSARDPACSYNEQFF. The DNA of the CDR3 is TGCAGTGCTAGAGATCCGGCATGCTCCTACAATGAGCAGTTCTTC.

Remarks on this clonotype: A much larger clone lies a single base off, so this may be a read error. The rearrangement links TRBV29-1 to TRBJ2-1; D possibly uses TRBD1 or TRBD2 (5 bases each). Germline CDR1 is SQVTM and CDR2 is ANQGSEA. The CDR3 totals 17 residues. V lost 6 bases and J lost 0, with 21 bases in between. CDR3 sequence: CSVLQDIEAASYNEQFF. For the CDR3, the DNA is TGCAGCGTCCTCCAGGACATTGAAGCGGCCTCCTACAATGAGCAGTTCTTC.

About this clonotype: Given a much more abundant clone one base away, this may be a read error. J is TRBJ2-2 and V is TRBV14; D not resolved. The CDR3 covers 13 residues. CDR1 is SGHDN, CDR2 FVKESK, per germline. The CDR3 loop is CASGQRPTGELFF. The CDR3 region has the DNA TGTGCCAGCGGCCAACGGCCGACCGGGGAGCTGTTTTTT.

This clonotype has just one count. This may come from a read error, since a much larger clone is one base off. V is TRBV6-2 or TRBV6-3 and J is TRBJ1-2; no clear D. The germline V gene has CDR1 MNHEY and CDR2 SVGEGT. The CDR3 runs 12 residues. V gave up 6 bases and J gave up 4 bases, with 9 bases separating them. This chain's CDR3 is CASRLLTYGYTF. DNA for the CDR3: TGTGCCAGCAGACTACTTACCTATGGCTACACCTTC.

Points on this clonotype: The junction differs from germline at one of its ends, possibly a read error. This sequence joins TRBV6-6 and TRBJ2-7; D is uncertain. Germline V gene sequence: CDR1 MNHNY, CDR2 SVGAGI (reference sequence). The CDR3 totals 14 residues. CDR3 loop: CASNYPPSYYEQYF. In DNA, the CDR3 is TGTGCCAGCAATTACCCCCCCAGTTACTACGAGCAGTACTTC.

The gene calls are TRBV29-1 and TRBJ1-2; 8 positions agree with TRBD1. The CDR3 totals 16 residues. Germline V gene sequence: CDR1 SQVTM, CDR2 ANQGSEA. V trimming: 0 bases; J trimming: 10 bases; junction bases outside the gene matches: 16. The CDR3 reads CSVEENYRGSRGVYTF. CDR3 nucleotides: TGCAGCGTTGAAGAAAATTACAGGGGGTCAAGAGGGGTCTACACCTTC. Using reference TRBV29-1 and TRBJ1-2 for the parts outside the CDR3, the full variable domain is SAVISQKPSRDICQRGTSLTIQCQVDSQVTMMFWYRQQPGQSLTLIATANQGSEATYESGFVIDKFPISRPNLTFSTLTVSNMSPEDSSIYLCSVEENYRGSRGVYTFGSGTRLTVV.

The CDR3 reads CSAREGRYGYTF. CDR3 DNA: TGCAGTGCTAGAGAAGGGCGCTATGGCTACACCTTC. The rearrangement uses TRBV20-1 and TRBJ1-2; D remains unclear. Germline assignment: CDR1 DFQATT and CDR2 SNEGSKA (reference sequence). The CDR3 is 12 residues long. V lost 0 bases and J 4 bases, leaving 6 bases between the germline ends.

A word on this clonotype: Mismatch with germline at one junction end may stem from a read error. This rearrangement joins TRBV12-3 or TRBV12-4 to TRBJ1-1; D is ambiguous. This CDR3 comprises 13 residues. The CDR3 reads CASNSNTNTEAFF. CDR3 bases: TGTGCCAGCAATTCAAATACAAACACTGAGGCTTTCTTT.

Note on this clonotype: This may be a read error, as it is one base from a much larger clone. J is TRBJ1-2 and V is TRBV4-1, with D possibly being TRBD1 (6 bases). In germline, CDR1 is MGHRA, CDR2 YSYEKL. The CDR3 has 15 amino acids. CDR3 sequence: CASSQDWTANYGCTF. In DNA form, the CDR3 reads TGCGCCAGCAGCCAAGATTGGACAGCCAACTATGGCTGCACCTTC.

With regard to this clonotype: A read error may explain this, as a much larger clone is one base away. In nucleotides, the CDR3 is TGTACCAGCCGTCAGAACTACGAGCAGTACTTC. Protein: CTSRQNYEQYF. This chain links TRBV5-5 with TRBJ2-7; D unclear. The germline gives CDR1 SGHKS, CDR2 YYEKEE (reference sequence). This CDR3 has 11 amino acids. The entire variable domain, with the rest obtained from reference TRBV5-5 and TRBJ2-7, is as follows: DAGVTQSPTHLIKTRGQQVTLRCSPISGHKSVSWYQQVLGQGPQFIFQYYEKEERGRGNFPDRFSARQFPNYSSELNVNALLLGDSALYLCTSRQNYEQYFGPGTRLTVT.

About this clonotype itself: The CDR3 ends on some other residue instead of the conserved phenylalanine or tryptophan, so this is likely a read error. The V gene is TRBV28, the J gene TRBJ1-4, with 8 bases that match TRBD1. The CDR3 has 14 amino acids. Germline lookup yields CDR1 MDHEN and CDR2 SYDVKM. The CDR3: CAGSSTGVAEKLFS. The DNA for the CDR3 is TGTGCCGGCAGTTCGACAGGGGTGGCTGAAAAACTGTTTTCT.

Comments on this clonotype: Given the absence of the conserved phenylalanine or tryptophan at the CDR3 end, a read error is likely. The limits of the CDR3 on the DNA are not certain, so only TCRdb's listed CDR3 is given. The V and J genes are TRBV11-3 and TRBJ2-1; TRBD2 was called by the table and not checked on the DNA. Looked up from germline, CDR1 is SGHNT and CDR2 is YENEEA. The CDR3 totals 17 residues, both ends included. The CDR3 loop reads CASSLELTSGNHNEQPL.

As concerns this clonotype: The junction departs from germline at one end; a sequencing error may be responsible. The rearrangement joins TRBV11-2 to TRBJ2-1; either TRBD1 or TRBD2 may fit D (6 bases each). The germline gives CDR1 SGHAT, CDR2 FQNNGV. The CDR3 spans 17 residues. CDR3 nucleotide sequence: TGTGCCAGCAACCCCCTCTTAGAGGGGGGACACTACAATGTGCAGTTCTTC. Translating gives CASNPLLEGGHYNVQFF.

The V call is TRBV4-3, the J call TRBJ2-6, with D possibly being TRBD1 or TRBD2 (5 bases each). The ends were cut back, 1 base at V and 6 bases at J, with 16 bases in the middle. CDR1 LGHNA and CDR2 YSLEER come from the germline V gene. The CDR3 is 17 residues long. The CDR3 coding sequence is TGCGCCAGCAGCCAAGGTGGGGGTCTCTCCGAGGCCAACGTCCTGACTTTC. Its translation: CASSQGGGLSEANVLTF.

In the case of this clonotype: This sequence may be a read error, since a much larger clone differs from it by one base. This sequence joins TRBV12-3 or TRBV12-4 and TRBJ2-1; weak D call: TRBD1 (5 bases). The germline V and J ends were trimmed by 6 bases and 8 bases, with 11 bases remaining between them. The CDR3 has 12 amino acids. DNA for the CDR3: TGTGCCAGCAGCTCGGACATTCATGAGCAGTTCTTC. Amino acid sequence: CASSSDIHEQFF.

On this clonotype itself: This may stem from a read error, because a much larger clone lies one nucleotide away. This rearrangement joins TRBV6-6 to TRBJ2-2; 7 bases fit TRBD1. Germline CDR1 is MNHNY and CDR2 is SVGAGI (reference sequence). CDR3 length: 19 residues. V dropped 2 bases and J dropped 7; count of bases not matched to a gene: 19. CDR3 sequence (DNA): TGTGCCAGCAGTTACGGGACAGTCTATCGTGGTGGGAAGAGCGGGGAGCTGTTTTTT. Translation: CASSYGTVYRGGKSGELFF.

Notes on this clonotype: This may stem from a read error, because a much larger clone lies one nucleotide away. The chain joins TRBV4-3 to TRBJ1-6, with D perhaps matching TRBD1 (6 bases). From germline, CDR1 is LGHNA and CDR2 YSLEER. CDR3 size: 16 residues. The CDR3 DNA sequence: TGCGCCAACAGCCAAGGGGGGGGGACCTATAATTCACCCCTCCACTTT. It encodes CANSQGGGTYNSPLHF.

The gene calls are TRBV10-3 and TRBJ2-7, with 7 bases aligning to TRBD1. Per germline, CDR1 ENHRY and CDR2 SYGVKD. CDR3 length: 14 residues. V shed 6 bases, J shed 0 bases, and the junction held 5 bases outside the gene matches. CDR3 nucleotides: TGTGCCATCAGCATACAGGGGAGCTCCTACGAGCAGTACTTC. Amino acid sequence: CAISIQGSSYEQYF.